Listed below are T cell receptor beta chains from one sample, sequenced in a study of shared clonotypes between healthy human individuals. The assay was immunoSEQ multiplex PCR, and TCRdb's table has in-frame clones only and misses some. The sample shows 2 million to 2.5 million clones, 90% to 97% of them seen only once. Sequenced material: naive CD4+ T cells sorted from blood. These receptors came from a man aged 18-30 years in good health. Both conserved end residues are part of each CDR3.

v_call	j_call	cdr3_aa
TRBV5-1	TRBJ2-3	CATTDGGSTDTQYF
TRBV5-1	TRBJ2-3	CASGTSGYTDTQYF
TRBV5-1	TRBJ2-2	CASSLVGLTGELFF
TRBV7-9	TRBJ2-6	CASSLQYSGANVLTF
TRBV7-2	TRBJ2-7	CASSPGLAVYEQYF
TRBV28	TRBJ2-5	CASSLSSSGLMGETQYF
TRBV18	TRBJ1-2	CASSPGTAPNYGYTF
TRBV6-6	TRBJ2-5	CASRDDRGRQETQYF
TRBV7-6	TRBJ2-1	CASNPWGSAHNEQFF
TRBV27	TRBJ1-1	CASSRDRGLGGTEAFF
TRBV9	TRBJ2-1	CASSAGHSGVDEQFF
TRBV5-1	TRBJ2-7	CASSLGTGTYEQYF
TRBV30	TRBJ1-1	CAWSPGGDTEAFF
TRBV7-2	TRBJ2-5	CASSLGQGGLAQETQYF
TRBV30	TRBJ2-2	CAGRDALGAGELFF
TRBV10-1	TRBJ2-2	CASSDFGTAGELFF
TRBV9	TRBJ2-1	CASSVGLAGGGAYNEQFF
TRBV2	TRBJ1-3	CASSDRAASGNTIYF
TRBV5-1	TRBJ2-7	CASLWQTYEQYF
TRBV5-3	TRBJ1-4	CARSLHRATNEKLFF
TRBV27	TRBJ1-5	CASSRQGGPYSNQPQHF
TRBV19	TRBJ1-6	CASSRGPSSYNSPLHF
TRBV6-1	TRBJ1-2	CASSERSGGPIWGYTF
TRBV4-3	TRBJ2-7	CASSQEGLAGRDEQYF
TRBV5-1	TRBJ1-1	CASSLDSGFVTEAFF
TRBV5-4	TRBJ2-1	CASSLSGALGQFF
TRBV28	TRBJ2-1	CRSGQIYNEQFF
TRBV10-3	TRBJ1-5	CAISTGQDSNQPQHF
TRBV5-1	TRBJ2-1	CASSPGIGGGEQFF
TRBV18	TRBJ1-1	CASSPRTAQNTEAFF
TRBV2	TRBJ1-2	CASNSAGGYTF
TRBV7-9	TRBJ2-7	CASSSQPLSSYEQYF
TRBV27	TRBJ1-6	CASSLSLAGTGENRAYNSPLHF
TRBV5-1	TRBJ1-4	CASSRGGGNEKLFF
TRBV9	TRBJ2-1	CASSTQGLAGANEQFF
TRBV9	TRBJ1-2	CASSVPGNSHGYTF
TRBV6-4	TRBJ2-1	CASSDGPMGGLGSSSYNEQFF
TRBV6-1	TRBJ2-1	CASSEEGTNYNEQFF
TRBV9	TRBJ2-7	CASSVDLGDYEQYF
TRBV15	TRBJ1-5	CATSRDRPGGGQPQHF
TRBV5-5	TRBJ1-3	CASVSGETGNTIYF
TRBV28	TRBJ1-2	CASSPPPDGYTF
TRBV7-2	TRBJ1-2	CASSSGQGKTANYGYTF
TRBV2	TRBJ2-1	CASSEFAGAYNEQFF
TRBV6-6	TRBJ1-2	CASSYVVGNGYTF
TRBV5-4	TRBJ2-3	CASSGGQFSDTQYF
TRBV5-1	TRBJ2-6	CASSSTGAVTSGANVLTF
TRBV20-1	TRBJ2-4	CIWAKNIQYF
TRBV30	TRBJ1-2	CAWSVGGDYGYTF
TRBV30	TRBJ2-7	CAQDSGTYEQYF
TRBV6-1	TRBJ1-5	CASTTTASNQPQHF
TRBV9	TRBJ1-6	CASSVGIGNSPLHF
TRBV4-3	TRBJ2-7	CASSQVGRLSLYEQYF
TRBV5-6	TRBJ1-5	CASSLGQGSQPQHF
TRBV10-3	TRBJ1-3	CAISPLTAGTESGNTIYF